These T cell receptor beta chains were read from a single sample in a study of OX40 agonist ivuxolimab in advanced cancers. TCRdb keeps only in-frame clones here, not all; method: immunoSEQ multiplex PCR. The sample shows approximately 60,000 clones, 84% of them seen only once. This specimen was CD4+ or CD8+ T cells sorted from blood, taken in a trial of the OX40 agonist ivuxolimab. The receptors were gathered from an adult with an advanced solid tumor such as melanoma, head and neck, liver or kidney cancer. Each CDR3 is given with its conserved first and last residue. D genes are given only for firm matches. Only part of the rows carry a size: once, few, many, or a class if the clone is expanded.

CDR3 protein	CDR3 DNA	clone size	J gene	D gene	V gene
CASSSYAGGPEYF	TGTGCCAGCAGCTCCTATGCGGGGGGGCCGGAGTACTTC	NA	TRBJ2-7	TRBD2	TRBV7-2
CASSTFRAWEQYF	TGTGCCAGCTCGACATTCAGGGCTTGGGAGCAGTACTTC	NA	TRBJ2-7	NA	TRBV18
CARRAEAMNTEAFF	TGTGCCAGGAGGGCCGAAGCCATGAACACTGAAGCTTTCTTT	few	TRBJ1-1	NA	TRBV19
CASSQDGSGGPLETQYF	TGTGCCAGCAGCCAAGATGGCAGCGGGGGGCCATTAGAGACCCAGTACTTC	NA	TRBJ2-5	TRBD2	TRBV14
CSVGLAGVETQYF	TGCAGCGTTGGACTAGCGGGAGTGGAGACCCAGTACTTC	NA	TRBJ2-5	TRBD2	TRBV29-1
CASSQDLGQGWNYGYTF	TGCGCCAGCAGCCAAGATCTGGGGCAGGGATGGAACTATGGCTACACCTTC	NA	TRBJ1-2	NA	TRBV7-2
CSVVTGGTEAFF	TGCAGCGTTGTGACAGGGGGCACTGAAGCTTTCTTT	NA	TRBJ1-1	TRBD1	TRBV29-1
CASSQDPGTVYEQYF	TGCGCCAGCAGCCAAGATCCCGGGACAGTTTACGAGCAGTACTTC	NA	TRBJ2-7	TRBD1	TRBV4-3
CASSLEGGSYNEQFF	TGTGCCAGCAGCTTGGAGGGGGGCTCCTACAATGAGCAGTTCTTC	few	TRBJ2-1	NA	TRBV5-4
CASSLGTGTWETQYF	TGTGCCAGCAGCTTGGGGACAGGGACTTGGGAGACCCAGTACTTC	NA	TRBJ2-5	TRBD1	TRBV5-5
CAWNRGQGRSSYGYTF	TGTGCCTGGAATAGGGGACAGGGGCGATCCTCCTATGGCTACACCTTC	NA	TRBJ1-2	TRBD1	TRBV30
CASSQDSNRRLMSSGNTIYF	TGTGCCAGCAGCCAAGACTCAAACAGGCGATTGATGAGCTCTGGAAACACCATATATTTT	NA	TRBJ1-3	NA	TRBV14
CASSTDLGGEQYF	TGCGCCAGCAGCACGGACCTTGGAGGGGAGCAGTACTTC	medium-sized	TRBJ2-7	NA	TRBV5-1
CASSPTGAGNTIYF	TGTGCCAGCAGCCCGACAGGGGCTGGAAACACCATATATTTT	NA	TRBJ1-3	TRBD1	TRBV7-3
CASSPGELVVGANVLTF	TGTGCCAGCTCACCTGGGGAACTGGTGGTTGGGGCCAACGTCCTGACTTTC	NA	TRBJ2-6	NA	TRBV18
CASSIQGAGDTQYF	TGTGCCAGCAGCATCCAGGGGGCGGGAGATACGCAGTATTTT	NA	TRBJ2-3	TRBD1	TRBV9
CASSLAPFQPQHF	TGTGCCAGCAGTCTAGCCCCTTTTCAGCCCCAGCATTTT	NA	TRBJ1-5	NA	TRBV7-9
CASSPLKDSPLHF	TGCGCCAGCAGCCCTTTAAAGGATTCACCCCTCCACTTT	NA	TRBJ1-6	NA	TRBV4-3
CASSIGDTSAETQYF	TGTGCCAGTAGTATAGGCGACACATCTGCAGAGACCCAGTACTTC	NA	TRBJ2-5	NA	TRBV19
CASKTQSSYNSPLHF	TGTGCCAGTAAAACCCAGAGCTCCTATAATTCACCCCTCCACTTT	NA	TRBJ1-6	NA	TRBV19
CASSLVTEQYF	TGTGCCAGCAGCTTAGTTACCGAGCAGTACTTC	NA	TRBJ2-7	NA	TRBV11-2
CASSTSALLGPGELFF	TGTGCCAGCAGTACGAGCGCCTTATTAGGGCCCGGGGAGCTGTTTTTT	NA	TRBJ2-2	NA	TRBV27
CAWSVKGVGSTQYF	TGTGCCTGGAGTGTAAAGGGGGTTGGCTCGACCCAGTACTTC	NA	TRBJ2-5	NA	TRBV30
CASSWTGGDYEQYF	TGTGCCAGCAGTTGGACAGGGGGAGACTACGAGCAGTACTTC	NA	TRBJ2-7	TRBD1	TRBV27
CASRMATSSYEQYF	TGTGCCAGCAGGATGGCGACTAGCTCCTACGAGCAGTACTTC	NA	TRBJ2-7	NA	TRBV5-4
CASSQDPIEGGVNTEAFF	TGTGCCAGCAGCCAAGATCCAATTGAAGGGGGGGTAAACACTGAAGCTTTCTTT	NA	TRBJ1-1	NA	TRBV4-2
CASSSRGPTTGQPQHF	TGTGCCAGCAGTTCCCGGGGCCCAACTACGGGGCAGCCCCAGCATTTT	NA	TRBJ1-5	NA	TRBV27
CASSERQGSYNEQFF	TGTGCCAGCAGCGAAAGACAGGGTTCCTACAATGAGCAGTTCTTC	NA	TRBJ2-1	TRBD1	TRBV9
CASESTSGETDTQYF	TGTGCCAGCGAATCGACTAGCGGGGAAACAGATACGCAGTATTTT	NA	TRBJ2-3	TRBD2	TRBV7-8
CSGGQGPNTEAFF	TGCAGCGGCGGACAGGGGCCGAACACTGAAGCTTTCTTT	NA	TRBJ1-1	TRBD1	TRBV29-1
CASSYIRGKPGNTIYF	TGTGCCAGCAGTTATATAAGGGGGAAACCTGGAAACACCATATATTTT	NA	TRBJ1-3	NA	TRBV5-5
CASSPEDRVSVGYTF	TGTGCCAGCTCACCGGAGGACAGGGTGTCGGTTGGCTACACCTTC	once	TRBJ1-2	TRBD1	TRBV18
CASFRSGGRNTGELFF	TGCGCCAGCTTCCGCTCAGGGGGCAGGAACACCGGGGAGCTGTTTTTT	NA	TRBJ2-2	TRBD1	TRBV5-1
CASSLVGTNIYNEQFF	TGTGCCAGCAGCTTAGTTGGGACTAATATCTACAATGAGCAGTTCTTC	NA	TRBJ2-1	TRBD2	TRBV7-2
CASSSRQDEQYF	TGTGCCAGCAGTTCACGACAGGACGAGCAGTACTTC	NA	TRBJ2-7	NA	TRBV6-5
CASSPRGTDTGELFF	TGTGCCAGCAGCCCCCGGGGCACCGACACCGGGGAGCTGTTTTTT	NA	TRBJ2-2	NA	TRBV5-5
CASSFPTSGSPETQYF	TGTGCCAGCAGCTTTCCGACTAGCGGGAGCCCAGAGACCCAGTACTTC	NA	TRBJ2-5	TRBD2	TRBV7-2
CASSPPGPSQPQHF	TGTGCCAGCTCACCTCCGGGACCGTCTCAGCCCCAGCATTTT	NA	TRBJ1-5	NA	TRBV18
CASNFIQETQYF	TGTGCCAGCAATTTCATCCAAGAGACCCAGTACTTC	NA	TRBJ2-5	NA	TRBV7-2
CASSSRDGGAYNEQFF	TGTGCCAGCAGCTCCCGGGACGGGGGGGCCTACAATGAGCAGTTCTTC	NA	TRBJ2-1	TRBD2	TRBV11-3
CASSPWTTQEAQYF	TGCGCCAGCAGCCCTTGGACTACACAAGAGGCCCAGTACTTC	NA	TRBJ2-5	NA	TRBV5-1
CAISYKQEELNTEAFF	TGTGCCATCAGTTATAAGCAGGAGGAACTGAACACTGAAGCTTTCTTT	NA	TRBJ1-1	NA	TRBV10-3
CASSEEGSLLWLFF	TGTGCCAGCAGTGAAGAGGGCAGTCTTTTGTGGCTGTTTTTT	NA	TRBJ2-2	NA	TRBV6-1
CASSLSYNQPQHF	TGTGCCAGCAGCTTATCTTACAATCAGCCCCAGCATTTT	once	TRBJ1-5	NA	TRBV7-8
CASSLRQATDTQYF	TGTGCCAGCAGCTTAAGGCAGGCCACAGATACGCAGTATTTT	NA	TRBJ2-3	NA	TRBV7-9
CASSQGGNRGNEKLFF	TGTGCCAGCAGCCAAGGAGGTAACAGGGGAAATGAAAAACTGTTTTTT	NA	TRBJ1-4	TRBD1	TRBV4-2
CASSLEGGTYNEQFF	TGCGCCAGCAGCTTGGAAGGGGGGACCTACAATGAGCAGTTCTTC	NA	TRBJ2-1	NA	TRBV5-1
CASSLGTGRNTEAFF	TGTGCCAGCAGCTTGGGGACAGGGCGGAACACTGAAGCTTTCTTT	once	TRBJ1-1	TRBD1	TRBV5-8
CASSPWTSREQFF	TGTGCCAGCAGCCCCTGGACTAGCAGGGAGCAGTTCTTC	NA	TRBJ2-1	TRBD2	TRBV5-4
CASSLVGGQAKNIQYF	TGTGCCAGCAGCTTAGTAGGAGGGCAAGCCAAAAACATTCAGTACTTC	NA	TRBJ2-4	NA	TRBV7-9
CASSKGTGHNTGELFF	TGTGCCAGTAGTAAAGGGACAGGGCACAACACCGGGGAGCTGTTTTTT	NA	TRBJ2-2	TRBD1	TRBV19
CASSPLRGGTEAFF	TGTGCCAGCTCACCACTAAGGGGAGGCACTGAAGCTTTCTTT	NA	TRBJ1-1	NA	TRBV18
CASSPPAGGRRDTQYF	TGTGCCAGCTCACCACCTGCGGGAGGACGGAGAGATACGCAGTATTTT	NA	TRBJ2-3	TRBD2	TRBV18
CASSPRDRVAGANVLTF	TGTGCCAGCAGCCCTAGGGACAGGGTGGCCGGGGCCAACGTCCTGACTTTC	NA	TRBJ2-6	TRBD1	TRBV14
CASSPEGTGGRNTEAFF	TGTGCCAGCTCACCAGAGGGGACAGGGGGAAGGAACACTGAAGCTTTCTTT	NA	TRBJ1-1	TRBD1	TRBV18
CASSVGQTGSGGEQYF	TGCGCCAGCAGTGTAGGCCAGACAGGCTCGGGCGGCGAGCAGTACTTC	NA	TRBJ2-7	NA	TRBV10-1
CASRNPDQGNPEAFF	TGTGCCAGCAGGAACCCAGACCAGGGCAATCCTGAAGCTTTCTTT	few	TRBJ1-1	NA	TRBV2
CASSPRGRETQYF	TGTGCCAGCAGCCCTCGAGGGAGAGAGACCCAGTACTTC	NA	TRBJ2-5	NA	TRBV14